The subject of this entry is one T cell receptor beta chain. Its antigen has not been determined. The sample holds no much larger clone one base away, and base qualities are not on file. Every donor was a healthy Caucasian. The twin cohort comprised three pairs of female monozygotic twins, all aged about 18 to 30 years. Positive isolation kits from Invitrogen were used to isolate CD4+ and CD8+ T cell populations. These data are taken from a study of identical twins (TCRdb year 2016). Context from the whole study: The study deep-sequenced TCR alpha and beta repertoires from monozygotic twins, unrelated adults of various ages and cord blood to test whether fetal clonotypes persist. Replicate twin experiments were performed at different times using different library preparation protocols to rule out contamination.

Unmatched junction bases come to 2, with V trimmed by 3 bases and J by 1 base. From its cysteine to its phenylalanine, the CDR3 spans 15 amino acids. Only the CDR3 region is kept as DNA, spanning 45 bases read in frame from base 1. From the germline V gene, CDR1 is SGHRS and CDR2 is YFSETQ. Study-wide findings and limitations: In monozygotic twins, out-of-frame TCR alpha sharing was systematically underestimated by recombination models, although the models agreed with sharing between unrelated individuals. Zero-insertion analyses could be partly confounded by invariant T cells such as MAIT and iNKT, although diverse VJ usage argued against such confounding for most clonotypes. In beta out-of-frame sequences, excess twin sharing was weaker, because having fewer shared sequences lowered the signal-to-noise ratio. Because the same donors could not be followed over many years, the conclusions relied on cross-sectional statistical analysis. Fewer insertions were carried by abundant cord blood beta clonotypes, a similar but weaker trend appeared in young adult naive repertoires, and no such trend appeared in memory repertoires. Compared with coincidental sharing between unrelated individuals, an excess of low generation-probability sequences was observed among out-of-frame TCR alpha sequences shared between twins.

The library came from 5' RACE. Sequencing instrument: Illumina HiSeq 2000. Template switching added a universal primer binding site, and the final cDNA carried a unique molecular identifier that allowed TCR cDNA molecules to be counted accurately. Specific primers in the conserved constant-segment region were used to synthesize first-strand cDNA for the TCR alpha and beta chains. To control for contamination, every cDNA library was double barcoded, receiving both a SMART-Mk sample barcode and Illumina barcodes. TruSeq adapter sequences, together with Illumina sample barcodes, were added in two successive PCR steps. Sequencing of the TCR alpha and beta cDNA libraries was done on the Illumina HiSeq platform using custom primers. In the original analysis: MiGEC was used to process raw reads and extract unique molecular identifiers, and MiXCR was used to find CDR3 positions. Recombination models were inferred per individual with the repgenHMM and IGoR tools using an EM algorithm. The tcR package in R was used for shared clonotype analysis, with sharing normalized by the product of cloneset sizes. Out-of-frame nonproductive sequences were analyzed to study raw recombination free of thymic and clonal selection effects. TCRdb reanalyzed the raw reads on its own, using fastp at Q25 for trimming and MiXCR for clone calling, and kept in-frame beta chains. A single entry per CDR3 protein holds the most common genes and DNA from its merged rows. TCRdb assigned the V and J calls; the authors' analysis was not used. The sample records under 500,000 distinct CDR3 sequences, roughly an eighth of which are singletons. Approximately 1% of the sample belongs to the ten largest clones.

These data are also associated with another study on yellow fever vaccine responses in identical twins. That second report states: The T cell response to vaccination in identical twins was reported by the authors to appear partly convergent and partly personalized. The study precisely tracked vaccine-responding T cell clones in identical twins.

The sequencing sample was made of CD4+ T cells sorted from blood. This receptor chain uses TRBV5-1 and TRBJ2-3; 10 central bases correspond to TRBD2. This sequence was found in a woman aged 18-29 years in good health. The DNA is TGCGCCAGCAGCTGGAGCGGGAGGGGCACAGATACGCAGTATTTT. It encodes CASSWSGRGTDTQYF.